The entry below gives a single T cell receptor beta chain sequence along with its context. The CDR3 length is 15 residues. Trimming at V came to 4 bases and at J to 2 bases, leaving 6 bases not matched to a gene. Germline CDR1 reads SGHKS; CDR2 reads YYEKEE (reference sequence). This sample was included in a study of technical replicates of blood from a handful of donors. Repertoires were generated with immunoSEQ multiplex PCR, while TCRdb's copy carries only in-frame clones and drops some. The data contain 64,000 or so clones, around 85% of them seen just once; the ten biggest clones take up roughly 5%.

The specimen sequenced was PBMCs. V gene TRBV5-5 combines with J gene TRBJ1-2, with 9 bases identical to TRBD1. This TCR was recovered from a human donor in good health. Some clones in this sample may be carry-over from other donors' samples. Written as DNA, the CDR3 is TGTGCCAGCAGCCTGAACAGGGGGCTAAACTATGGCTACACCTTC. Its protein is CASSLNRGLNYGYTF.